The 20 T cell receptor beta chains presented below share a single source sample, sequenced in a study of cytomegalovirus exposure and HLA in healthy donors. The protocol was immunoSEQ multiplex PCR, while the TCRdb copy is restricted to in-frame clones and leaves out a portion. The data show about 130,000 clones, roughly 86% seen once. Sequencing was carried out using PBMCs. These receptors were collected from a young man in good health and CMV-seronegative.

J is TRBJ1-1 and V is TRBV4-2, with D unresolved. Looked up from germline, CDR1 is LGHNA and CDR2 is YNFKEQ. Trimming shortened V by 0 bases and J by 1 base, and 6 bases separated the two germline ends. This CDR3 is 14 amino acids long. The chain's CDR3 is CASSQDLENTEAFF. Here the CDR3 DNA reads TGTGCCAGCAGCCAAGATTTAGAGAACACTGAAGCTTTCTTT.

The chain combines TRBV5-4 with TRBJ2-1; a weak D match, TRBD1 (5 bases). Germline CDR1 reads SGHNT; CDR2 reads YYREEE (reference sequence). V was trimmed by 2 bases and J by 0 bases, leaving 9 bases between them. The length of the CDR3 is 15 residues. CDR3 coding DNA: TGTGCCAGCAGCTTCGGGCAGGGCTCCTACAATGAGCAGTTCTTC. As protein: CASSFGQGSYNEQFF.

The CDR3, as DNA: TGTGCCAGCAGCGTAGAGACAGGGGCAGGAAACACCATATATTTT. Its translation is CASSVETGAGNTIYF. The chain has TRBV9 and TRBJ1-3, with 8 bases matching TRBD1. Per the germline V gene, CDR1 is SGDLS and CDR2 is YYNGEE. The V gene end was trimmed by 0 bases and the J gene end by 4 bases; junction bases not matched to a gene: 3. The CDR3 loop spans 15 amino acids.

The chain links TRBV27 to TRBJ2-1; D gene unclear. Germline-derived CDR1 and CDR2 are MNHEY and SMNVEV (reference sequence). V lost 0 bases, J lost 10 bases, and 7 bases lay in between. The CDR3 covers 12 residues. CDR3 bases: TGTGCCAGCAGTTTATCGTTAGAGGAGCAGTTCTTC. Its translation: CASSLSLEEQFF.

V gene TRBV4-1 combines with J gene TRBJ2-5; D may be TRBD2 (5 bases). Trimming shortened V by 4 bases and J by 2 bases, and 14 bases separated the two germline ends. Looked up from germline, CDR1 is MGHRA and CDR2 is YSYEKL. The CDR3 sequence is 15 residues long. CDR3 residues: CASSRFGSDQETQYF. In DNA, the CDR3 is TGCGCCAGCAGCCGGTTTGGGAGCGATCAAGAGACCCAGTACTTC.

This rearrangement joins TRBV28 to TRBJ1-2; 9 bases map to TRBD1. Germline V gives CDR1 MDHEN, CDR2 SYDVKM. The CDR3 has 12 residues. V was clipped by 7 bases and J by 14 bases; unmatched bases: 11. Here the CDR3 DNA reads TGTGCCAGCATTGGTACAGGGGGCTTGTGGACCTTC. It encodes CASIGTGGLWTF.

The chain uses TRBV7-6 and TRBJ1-2, with D possibly TRBD1 on 5 matching bases. Germline V CDR1 and CDR2: SGHVS, FNYEAQ. The V and J ends lost 9 bases and 1 base respectively, with 12 bases between them. The CDR3 has 13 amino acids. CDR3 DNA sequence: TGTGCCAGTGGGGGGAGGAATAACTATGGCTACACCTTC. It specifies CASGGRNNYGYTF.

The genes are TRBV7-8 and TRBJ2-1, with D maybe TRBD2 (7 bases). V was shortened by 5 bases and J by 7 bases, with 18 bases between the two germline ends. The CDR3 consists of 15 residues. Germline loops: CDR1 SGHVS, CDR2 FQNEAQ. The CDR3 sequence is CASSLPGTTGNEQFF. The CDR3 bases are TGTGCCAGCAGCCTTCCCGGGACTACAGGGAATGAGCAGTTCTTC.

The V call is TRBV11-1, the J call TRBJ2-7; 8 bases fit TRBD1. Germline assignment: CDR1 SGHAT and CDR2 FQDESV (reference sequence). There are 15 residues in the CDR3. The J segment lost 1 base and the V segment lost 5 bases, leaving 7 bases of the junction unmatched. CDR3 residues: CASSPTGTGSYEQYF. CDR3 DNA sequence: TGTGCCAGCAGCCCAACCGGGACAGGATCCTACGAGCAGTACTTC.

The rearrangement joins TRBV29-1 to TRBJ2-2, with TRBD2 as a possible D gene (6 bases). V dropped 8 bases and J dropped 3 bases, with 16 bases sitting between them. CDR1 and CDR2 (germline): SQVTM, ANQGSEA. This CDR3 has 14 amino acids. This CDR3 reads CSTREREDTGELFF. CDR3 DNA sequence: TGCAGCACCCGTGAGAGGGAGGACACCGGGGAGCTGTTTTTT.

The chain carries TRBV19 and TRBJ1-6; D is uncertain. Germline CDR1 and CDR2: LNHDA and SQIVND (reference sequence). The V end lost 4 bases, the J end lost 8 bases, and 12 bases lay between the germline ends. The CDR3 has 14 residues. The chain's CDR3 is CASSTAGRDSPLHF. CDR3 bases: TGTGCCAGTAGTACCGCAGGCCGCGATTCACCCCTCCACTTT.

The chain combines TRBV15 with TRBJ1-1; D unclear. V was pared by 1 base and J by 4 bases, with 10 bases between. Germline CDR1 and CDR2: LNHNV and YYDKDF (reference sequence). CDR3 length: 14 residues. CDR3 residues: CATSRGERGTEAFF. CDR3 bases: TGTGCCACCAGCAGAGGCGAAAGAGGCACTGAAGCTTTCTTT.

This clone was seen more than once but under ten times. This sequence joins TRBV6-5 and TRBJ1-2; D gene unclear. V was pared by 2 bases and J by 6 bases, with 19 bases between. Per the germline V gene, CDR1 is MNHEY and CDR2 is SVGAGI. CDR3 length: 16 residues. CDR3 loop: CASSYGPGIPGHGYTF. The CDR3 DNA follows: TGTGCCAGCAGTTACGGCCCCGGGATACCGGGCCATGGCTACACCTTC.

This chain uses TRBV27 with TRBJ2-7; TRBD1 aligns across 7 bases. V gave up 4 bases and J gave up 5 bases; unmatched junction bases: 8. This CDR3 contains 14 residues. The germline gives CDR1 MNHEY, CDR2 SMNVEV (reference sequence). This CDR3 is CASSSRGLSDEQYF. CDR3 DNA sequence: TGTGCCAGCAGTTCTAGGGGGCTAAGCGACGAGCAGTACTTC.

V is TRBV19 and J is TRBJ2-1; D uncertain. This CDR3 comprises 15 residues. Per the germline V gene, CDR1 is LNHDA and CDR2 is SQIVND (reference sequence). The germline V and J ends were trimmed by 7 bases and 9 bases, with 22 bases remaining between them. As DNA, the CDR3 is TGTGCCAGTACCCCCGCCTTGGGCTATAGATCTGAGCAGTTCTTC. Translated: CASTPALGYRSEQFF. The full variable domain, its missing parts supplied by reference TRBV19 and TRBJ2-1, is DGGITQSPKYLFRKEGQNVTLSCEQNLNHDAMYWYRQDPGQGLRLIYYSQIVNDFQKGDIAEGYSVSREKKESFPLTVTSAQKNPTAFYLCASTPALGYRSEQFFGPGTRLTVL.

This rearrangement joins TRBV1 to TRBJ2-1; TRBD2 is the table's D call, not checked against the DNA. TRBV1 is listed as a pseudogene. The CDR3 spans 17 residues. CDR3 bases: TGCACCAGCAGCCAAGATAGGGGGAGCGGGGGGGAGGATGAGCAGTTCTTC. The encoded protein is CTSSQDRGSGGEDEQFF.

This clone has only one observation. The chain joins TRBV4-3 to TRBJ1-1; TRBD1 is a possible D gene (6 bases). With 1 base removed from V and 0 bases from J, the gap between germline ends came to 12 bases. The V gene's germline CDR1 is LGHNA and CDR2 YSLEER. This CDR3 is 16 amino acids long. The CDR3 loop reads CASSQAWPGVNTEAFF. The CDR3 nucleotides read TGCGCCAGCAGCCAAGCGTGGCCAGGGGTGAACACTGAAGCTTTCTTT.

This rearrangement joins TRBV11-2 to TRBJ2-7, with unresolved D. The V end lost 0 bases, the J end lost 4 bases, and 7 bases lay between the germline ends. This CDR3 spans 13 amino acids. From germline, CDR1 is SGHAT and CDR2 FQNNGV. The DNA for the CDR3 is TGTGCCAGCAGCTTAGACGGTTTTTACGAGCAGTACTTC. Its translation: CASSLDGFYEQYF.

The chain combines TRBV6-5 with TRBJ1-4, with D maybe TRBD1 (5 bases). V dropped 5 bases and J dropped 0 bases, with 7 bases sitting between them. From germline, CDR1 is MNHEY and CDR2 SVGAGI. This CDR3 has 14 amino acids. The CDR3 is CASSLGATNEKLFF. Written as DNA, the CDR3 is TGTGCCAGCAGTCTAGGGGCAACTAATGAAAAACTGTTTTTT.

This rearrangement joins TRBV11-2 to TRBJ1-4; possibly TRBD1 for D (6 bases). This CDR3 is built from 17 residues. Trimming cost V 3 bases and J 8 bases, with 22 bases left between them. Germline V gene lookup returns CDR1 SGHAT and CDR2 FQNNGV. CDR3 in DNA: TGTGCCAGCAGCTTGAGACGACGGGACACACCTAGAGAAAAACTGTTTTTT. Encoded protein: CASSLRRRDTPREKLFF.